This TCR beta chain was retrieved from a study of shared clonotypes between healthy human individuals. Study-wide context: Researchers drew samples from a couple of women and a few men aged 18 to 49.

V lost 0 bases and J 2 bases, leaving 7 bases between the germline ends. Germline assignment: CDR1 SGHRS and CDR2 YFSETQ. This CDR3 comprises 14 residues. Several immunoSEQ 96-well plates shared each subset's DNA, each plate a replicate. The protocol was immunoSEQ multiplex PCR, while the TCRdb copy is restricted to in-frame clones and leaves out a portion. Of 1,400,000 or so clones detected, approximately 98.5% appear once; the ten largest clones hold 0.36%. Comment on this clone: Different DNA sequences within this sample yield the same CDR3.

The chain joins TRBV5-1 to TRBJ2-3; D might be TRBD2 (6 bases). The origin of this receptor is a man aged 25-45 years in good health. The sequencing input was naive CD4+ T cells sorted from blood. The subset denotes: CD45RA+ positively selected. The CDR3 loop is CASSLGLDTDTQYF. CDR3 nucleotide sequence: TGCGCCAGCAGCTTGGGACTAGACACAGATACGCAGTATTTT. The full variable domain, rest sourced from reference TRBV5-1 and TRBJ2-3, is KAGVTQTPRYLIKTRGQQVTLSCSPISGHRSVSWYQQTPGQGLQFLFEYFSETQRNKGNFPGRFSGRQFSNSRSEMNVSTLELGDSALYLCASSLGLDTDTQYFGPGTRLTVL.